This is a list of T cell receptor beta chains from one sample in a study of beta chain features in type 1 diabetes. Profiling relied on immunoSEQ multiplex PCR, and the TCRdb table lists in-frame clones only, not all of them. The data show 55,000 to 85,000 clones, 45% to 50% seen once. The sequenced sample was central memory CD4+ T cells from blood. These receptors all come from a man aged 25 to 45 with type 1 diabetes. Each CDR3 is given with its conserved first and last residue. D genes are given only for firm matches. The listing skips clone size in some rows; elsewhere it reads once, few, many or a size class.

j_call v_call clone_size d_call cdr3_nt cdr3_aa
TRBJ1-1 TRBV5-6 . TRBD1 TGTGCCAGCAGCACGACAGGGTTCACTGAAGCTTTCTTT CASSTTGFTEAFF
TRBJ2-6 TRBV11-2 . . TGTGCCAGCCGACCTACGGGCTCTGGGGCCAACGTCCTGACTTTC CASRPTGSGANVLTF
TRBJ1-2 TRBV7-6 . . TGTGCCAGCAGCCCGGCCGGGGGTGCGTATGGCTACACCTTC CASSPAGGAYGYTF
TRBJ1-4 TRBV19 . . TGTGCCAGTGGGGGGGCTACATACTCAACTAATGAAAAACTGTTTTTT CASGGATYSTNEKLFF
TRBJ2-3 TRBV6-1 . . TGTGCCGTGTCCGGCGGTAGCACAGATACGCAGTATTTT CAVSGGSTDTQYF
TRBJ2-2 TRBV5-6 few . TGTGCCAGCAACGTTGGGGACGGGAGATGGACCGGGGAGCTGTTTTTT CASNVGDGRWTGELFF
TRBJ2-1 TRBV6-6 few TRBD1 TGTGCCAGCACCAATCTAGACAGGGGGAATGAGCAGTTCTTC CASTNLDRGNEQFF
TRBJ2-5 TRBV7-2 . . TGTGCCAGCAGCTCCTCGTTGGAGACCCAGTACTTC CASSSSLETQYF
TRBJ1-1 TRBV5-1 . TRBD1 TGCGCCAGCAGCGATACAGGGGGTACTACTGAAGCTTTCTTT CASSDTGGTTEAFF
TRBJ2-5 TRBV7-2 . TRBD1 TGTGCCAGCAGCAGGGGACAGCAAGAGACCCAGTACTTC CASSRGQQETQYF
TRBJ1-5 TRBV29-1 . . TGCAGCGTTGCGGAGGGGAATCAGCCCCAGCATTTT CSVAEGNQPQHF
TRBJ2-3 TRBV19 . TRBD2 TGTGCCAGTAGCCGCGGGGGAGCGGCAGATACGCAGTATTTT CASSRGGAADTQYF
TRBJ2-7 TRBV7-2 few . TGTGCCAGCAGCTTACAGGGGCTCGAGCAGTACTTC CASSLQGLEQYF
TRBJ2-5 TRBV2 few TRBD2 TGTGCCAGCAGTGACGAGGGAGGGCGGAGAGAGACCCAGTACTTC CASSDEGGRRETQYF
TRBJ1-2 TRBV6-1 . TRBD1 TGTGCCAGCAGCTCCACTGACAGGGGCCTGGGCTACACCTTC CASSSTDRGLGYTF
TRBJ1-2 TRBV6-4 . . TGTGCCAGACTGCCGGGTCGGGACACACACCGCAATGGCTACACCTTC CARLPGRDTHRNGYTF
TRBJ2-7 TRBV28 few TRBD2 TGTGCCAGCAGTTTAGGGGTAGCGGGGGGTCGCGAGCAGTACTTC CASSLGVAGGREQYF
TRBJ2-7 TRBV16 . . TGTGCCAGCAGCCACTGGAGAAGTGAGCAGTACTTC CASSHWRSEQYF
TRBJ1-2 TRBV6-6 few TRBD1 TGTGCCAGCAGTTCGACAGGGGCTAACTATGGCTACACCTTC CASSSTGANYGYTF
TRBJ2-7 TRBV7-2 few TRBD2 TGTGCCAGCAGCGCCCCACTAGCGCGACCCTACGAGCAGTACTTC CASSAPLARPYEQYF
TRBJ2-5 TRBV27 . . TGTGCCAGCAGTTTGGAGGGGCTGAGGCAAGAGACCCAGTACTTC CASSLEGLRQETQYF
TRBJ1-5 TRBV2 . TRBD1 TGTGCCAGCAGTCGACAGGGACAAGGGCAGCCCCAGCATTTT CASSRQGQGQPQHF
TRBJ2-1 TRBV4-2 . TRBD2 TGTGCCAGCAGCCAACCAGCGGGAGGGGGGTACAATGAGCAGTTCTTC CASSQPAGGGYNEQFF
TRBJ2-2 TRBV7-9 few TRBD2 TGTGCCAGCAGCCTAACTAGGACTAGCGGCACCGGGGAGCTGTTTTTT CASSLTRTSGTGELFF
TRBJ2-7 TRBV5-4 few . TGTGCCAGCAGCTTGGTACAAGGGGCTTCGGAGCAGTACTTC CASSLVQGASEQYF
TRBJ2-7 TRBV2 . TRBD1 TGTGCCAGCAGTAAGGGACAGGGAATCTACGAGCAGTACTTC CASSKGQGIYEQYF
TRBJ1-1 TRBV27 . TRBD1 TGTGCCAGCAGTATAAACAGGGGCTCTGAAGCTTTCTTT CASSINRGSEAFF
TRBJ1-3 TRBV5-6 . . TGTGCCAGCAGCTTTAAGGGAGCCCACTCTGGAAACACCATATATTTT CASSFKGAHSGNTIYF
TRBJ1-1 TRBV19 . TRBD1 TGTGCCAGCCAGGGACAGGGTGGCACTGAAGCTTTCTTT CASQGQGGTEAFF
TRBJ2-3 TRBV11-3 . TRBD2 TGTGCCAGCAGCTTGGGACTAGCGGGGGGCCTAAGCACAGATACGCAGTATTTT CASSLGLAGGLSTDTQYF
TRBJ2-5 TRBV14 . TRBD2 TGTGCCAGCAGAGAAAGCGGGAGGGGGAAAGAGACCCAGTACTTC CASRESGRGKETQYF
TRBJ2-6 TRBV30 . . TGTGCCTGCAACTCGAGGTCTGGGGCCAACGTCCTGACTTTC CACNSRSGANVLTF
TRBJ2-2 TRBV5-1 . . TGCGCCAGCAGCTTCATAACAGGGAACACCGGGGAGCTGTTTTTT CASSFITGNTGELFF
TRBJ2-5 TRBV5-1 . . TGCGCCAGCAGCTCGCAGGGTGGGGAGACCCAGTACTTC CASSSQGGETQYF
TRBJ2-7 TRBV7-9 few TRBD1 TGTGCCAGCAGCCGTGGGACAGTGAACGAGCAGTACTTC CASSRGTVNEQYF
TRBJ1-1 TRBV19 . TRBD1 TGTGCCAGTAGTGCCCCTAGATCCCAGGGGGGAAACACTGAAGCTTTCTTT CASSAPRSQGGNTEAFF
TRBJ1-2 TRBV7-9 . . TGTGCCAGCAGCCAGAGGGATGGCTACACCTTC CASSQRDGYTF
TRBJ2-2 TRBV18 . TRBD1 TGTGCCAGCTCATTCCAGACAGGGGTGAACACCGGGGAGCTGTTTTTT CASSFQTGVNTGELFF
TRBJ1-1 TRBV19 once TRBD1 TGTGCCAGTAGTCCGCGGACAGGCAGCTGGAACACTGAAGCTTTCTTT CASSPRTGSWNTEAFF
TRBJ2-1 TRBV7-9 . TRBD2 TGTGCCAGCAGCCCACCCCTCGGAGAGCGGGGGGCAAGGAATGAGCAGTTCTTC CASSPPLGERGARNEQFF